Listed below are T cell receptor beta chains from one sample, sequenced in a study of blood T cells in healthy people across ages. TCRdb re-analysed the 5' RACE reads in MiXCR, keeping a single row per CDR3 protein. The sample has hundreds of thousands of distinct CDR3 sequences; approximately 31% are singletons. Sequencing was carried out using blood. The receptors stem from a woman older than 75 in good health. CDR3s include the opening cysteine and the closing phenylalanine or tryptophan. D genes are given only for firm matches. Only some rows state a clone size, as once, few, many or a class for expanded clones.

d_gene	v_gene	len	abundance	j_gene	CDR3nt	CDR3aa
TRBD1	TRBV20-1	13	-	TRBJ2-7	TGCAGTGCCACCGGGACAGGTGATTACGAGCAGTACTTC	CSATGTGDYEQYF
-	TRBV5-1	17	many	TRBJ2-3	TGCGCCAGCAGCCCGACCTGGGGCGGGGCGACCACAGATACGCAGTATTTT	CASSPTWGGATTDTQYF
TRBD1	TRBV20-1	14	many	TRBJ2-1	TGCAGTGCGAACCCGGGACAGGGGGGCGATGAGCAGTTCTTC	CSANPGQGGDEQFF
TRBD1	TRBV6-1	14	-	TRBJ2-4	TGTGCCGGCAGGGCGGGACAGGGAAAAGAAGAGCAGTACTTC	CAGRAGQGKEEQYF
-	TRBV5-1	15	-	TRBJ2-1	TGCGCCAGCAGCTTGCTGGGTGAGTCCTACAATGAGCAGTTCTTC	CASSLLGESYNEQFF
-	TRBV2	16	-	TRBJ1-6	TGTGTCAGCAGTGAAAGAACGGGCAGCTTTAATTCACCCCTCCACTTT	CVSSERTGSFNSPLHF
-	TRBV27	16	-	TRBJ2-1	TGTGCCAGCAGCCCCCTTTGGGGAGGCTCCTACAATGAGCAGTTCTTC	CASSPLWGGSYNEQFF
-	TRBV7-9	15	many	TRBJ2-5	TGTGCCAGCAGCTTAGCTCCTCCCTTCCAAGAGACCCAGTACTTC	CASSLAPPFQETQYF
-	TRBV28	16	-	TRBJ2-3	TGTGCCAGCAGTTTAGTGATGGGAATGGTCCCAGATACGCAGTATTTT	CASSLVMGMVPDTQYF
TRBD2	TRBV6-5	18	once	TRBJ2-5	TGTGCCGGCAGTTACTTCTGGACTAGTGGGAGCGCTCAAGAGACCCAGTACTTC	CAGSYFWTSGSAQETQYF
TRBD2	TRBV20-1	12	-	TRBJ2-5	TGCAGAGCGGGGACCTTCCAAGAGACCCAGTACTTC	CRAGTFQETQYF
TRBD2	TRBV20-1	15	many	TRBJ2-5	TGCAGTGCTAGAGAACCCGGGACTAGCGGGGGGACCCAGTACTTC	CSAREPGTSGGTQYF
-	TRBV20-1	13	-	TRBJ2-5	TGCAGTGCTAGCATCAGGGGCCAAGAGACCCAGTACTTC	CSASIRGQETQYF
TRBD1	TRBV4-3	15	-	TRBJ1-4	TGCGCCAGCATCCAAGGTGGGACAGGGAATGAAAAACTGTTTTTT	CASIQGGTGNEKLFF